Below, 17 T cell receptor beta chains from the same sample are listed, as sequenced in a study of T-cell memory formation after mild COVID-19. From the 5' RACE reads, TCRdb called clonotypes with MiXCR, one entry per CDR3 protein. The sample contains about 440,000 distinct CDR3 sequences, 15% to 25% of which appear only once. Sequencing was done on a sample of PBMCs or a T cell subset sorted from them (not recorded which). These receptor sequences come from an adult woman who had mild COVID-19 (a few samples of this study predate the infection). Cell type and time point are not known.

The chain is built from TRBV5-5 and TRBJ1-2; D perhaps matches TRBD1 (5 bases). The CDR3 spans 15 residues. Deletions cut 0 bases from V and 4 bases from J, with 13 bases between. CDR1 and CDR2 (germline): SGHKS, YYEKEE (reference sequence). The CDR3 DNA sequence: TGTGCCAGCAGCTTGGCACCGGCAGGGACCTATGGCTACACCTTC. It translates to CASSLAPAGTYGYTF.

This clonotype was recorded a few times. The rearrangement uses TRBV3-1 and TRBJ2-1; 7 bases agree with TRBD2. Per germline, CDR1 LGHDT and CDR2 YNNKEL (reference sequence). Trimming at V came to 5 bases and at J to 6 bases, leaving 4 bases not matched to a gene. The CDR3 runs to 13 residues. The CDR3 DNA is TGTGCCAGCAGCAGGACTAGTTTCAATGAGCAGTTCTTC. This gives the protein CASSRTSFNEQFF.

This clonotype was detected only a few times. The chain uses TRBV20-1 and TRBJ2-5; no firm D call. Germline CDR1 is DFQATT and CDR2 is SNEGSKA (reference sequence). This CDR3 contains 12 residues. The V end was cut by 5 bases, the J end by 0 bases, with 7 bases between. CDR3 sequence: CSAPANQETQYF. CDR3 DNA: TGCAGTGCTCCCGCGAACCAAGAGACCCAGTACTTC.

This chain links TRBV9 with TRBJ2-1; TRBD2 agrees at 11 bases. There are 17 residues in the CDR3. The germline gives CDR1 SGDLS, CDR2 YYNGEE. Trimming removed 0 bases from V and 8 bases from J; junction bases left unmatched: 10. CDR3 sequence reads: CASSVGSGGAVEYEQFF. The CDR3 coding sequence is TGTGCCAGCAGCGTAGGTAGCGGGGGGGCAGTAGAGTATGAGCAGTTCTTC.

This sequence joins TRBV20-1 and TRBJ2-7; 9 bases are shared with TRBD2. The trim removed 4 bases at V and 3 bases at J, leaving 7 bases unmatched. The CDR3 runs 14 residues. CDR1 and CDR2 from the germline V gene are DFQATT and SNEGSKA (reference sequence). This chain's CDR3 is CSATASGEHYEQYF. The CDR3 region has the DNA TGCAGTGCTACAGCTAGCGGGGAACACTACGAGCAGTACTTC.

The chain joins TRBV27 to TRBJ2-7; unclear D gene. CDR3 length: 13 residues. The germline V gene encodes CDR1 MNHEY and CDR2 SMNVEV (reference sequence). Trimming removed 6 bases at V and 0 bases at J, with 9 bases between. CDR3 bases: TGTGCCAGCAGCTATGACATCTCCTACGAGCAGTACTTC. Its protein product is CASSYDISYEQYF.

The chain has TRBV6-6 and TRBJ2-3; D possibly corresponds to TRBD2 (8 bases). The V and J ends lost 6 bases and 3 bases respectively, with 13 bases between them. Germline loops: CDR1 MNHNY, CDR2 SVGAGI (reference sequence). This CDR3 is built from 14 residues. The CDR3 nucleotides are TGTGCCAGCAGACGGGGGGGACAGACAGATACGCAGTATTTT. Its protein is CASRRGGQTDTQYF.

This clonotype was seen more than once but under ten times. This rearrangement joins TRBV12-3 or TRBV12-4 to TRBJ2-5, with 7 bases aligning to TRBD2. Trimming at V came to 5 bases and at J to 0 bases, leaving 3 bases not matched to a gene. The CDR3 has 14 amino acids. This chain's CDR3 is CASSHTSDQETQYF. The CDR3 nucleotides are TGTGCCAGCAGTCATACTAGCGACCAAGAGACCCAGTACTTC.

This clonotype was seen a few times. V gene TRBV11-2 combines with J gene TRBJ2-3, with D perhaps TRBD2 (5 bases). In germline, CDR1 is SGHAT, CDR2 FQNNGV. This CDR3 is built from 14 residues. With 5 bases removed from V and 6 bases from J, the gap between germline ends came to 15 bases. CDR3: CASSRDTSVDTQYF. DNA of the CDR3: TGTGCCAGCAGCCGAGATACTAGTGTGGATACGCAGTATTTT.

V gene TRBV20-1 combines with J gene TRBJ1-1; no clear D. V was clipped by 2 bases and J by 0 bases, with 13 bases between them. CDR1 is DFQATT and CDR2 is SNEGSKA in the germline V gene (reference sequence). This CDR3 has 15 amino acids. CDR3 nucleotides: TGCAGTGCTAGAAGGGCGGGAACCATGAACACTGAAGCTTTCTTT. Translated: CSARRAGTMNTEAFF.

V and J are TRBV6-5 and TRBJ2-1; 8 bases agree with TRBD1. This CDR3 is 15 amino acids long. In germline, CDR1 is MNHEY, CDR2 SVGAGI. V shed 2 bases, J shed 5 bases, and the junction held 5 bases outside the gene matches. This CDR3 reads CASSYDRGPNNEQFF. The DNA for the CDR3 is TGTGCCAGCAGTTACGACAGGGGCCCTAACAATGAGCAGTTCTTC.

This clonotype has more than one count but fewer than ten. Here the CDR3 DNA reads TGTGCCAGCAGCTCTCCGACAGGGAGGGAGACCCAGTACTTC. It yields the protein CASSSPTGRETQYF. The chain uses TRBV5-5 and TRBJ2-5; possible D gene TRBD1, 7 bases. The CDR3 runs 14 residues. Per germline, CDR1 SGHKS and CDR2 YYEKEE (reference sequence). Trimming stripped 3 bases from V and 5 bases from J, with 14 bases between.

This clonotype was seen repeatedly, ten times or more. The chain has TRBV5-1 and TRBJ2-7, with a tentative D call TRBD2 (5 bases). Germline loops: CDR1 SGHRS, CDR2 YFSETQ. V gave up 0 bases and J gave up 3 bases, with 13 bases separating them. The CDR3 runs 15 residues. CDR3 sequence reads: CASSLAAGVDYEQYF. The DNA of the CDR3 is TGCGCCAGCAGCTTGGCCGCCGGGGTGGACTACGAGCAGTACTTC.

CDR3 sequence reads: CASSLPGLAGDTGELFF. DNA of the CDR3: TGTGCCAGCAGCCTCCCTGGGCTAGCGGGGGACACCGGGGAGCTGTTTTTT. This rearrangement joins TRBV7-2 to TRBJ2-2; 10 positions agree with TRBD2. Germline V gene data show CDR1 as SGHTA and CDR2 as FQGNSA. The CDR3 is 17 residues long. V shed 5 bases and J 3 bases; nucleotides not matched to a gene: 9.

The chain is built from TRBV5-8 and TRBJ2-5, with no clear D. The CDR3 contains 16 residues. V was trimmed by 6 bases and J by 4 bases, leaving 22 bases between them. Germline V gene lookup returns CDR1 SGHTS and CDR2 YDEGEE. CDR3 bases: TGTGCCAGCACATTCGGAACAACGCGTTATGGAGAGACCCAGTACTTC. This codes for CASTFGTTRYGETQYF.

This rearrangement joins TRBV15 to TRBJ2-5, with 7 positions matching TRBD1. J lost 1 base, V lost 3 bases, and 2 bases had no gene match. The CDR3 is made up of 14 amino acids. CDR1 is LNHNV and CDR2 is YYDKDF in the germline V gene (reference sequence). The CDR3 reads CATSRTGTQETQYF. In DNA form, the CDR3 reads TGTGCCACCAGCAGGACAGGGACCCAAGAGACCCAGTACTTC.

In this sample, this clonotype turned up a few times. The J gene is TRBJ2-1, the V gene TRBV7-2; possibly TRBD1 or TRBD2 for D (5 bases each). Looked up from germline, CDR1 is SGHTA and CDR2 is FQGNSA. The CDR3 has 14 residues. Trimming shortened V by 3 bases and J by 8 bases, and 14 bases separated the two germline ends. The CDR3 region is CASSFPGRGYEQFF. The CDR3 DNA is TGTGCCAGCAGCTTCCCGGGGCGTGGGTATGAGCAGTTCTTC.